Listed below are T cell receptor beta chains from one sample, sequenced in a study of CD8 T cells in ankylosing spondylitis. MiXCR, run by TCRdb on the 5' RACE reads, gives a single entry per CDR3 protein. Here the sample spans 150,000 to 200,000 distinct CDR3 sequences, approximately 10% being singletons. The sample consisted of blood, either unsorted or a sorted T cell fraction (not recorded which). The receptors originated from a male donor with ankylosing spondylitis or in good health (not recorded which). The CDR3 runs from the conserved cysteine through the conserved F or W. Each record gives: V gene, clone size, D gene, J gene, CDR3 protein, CDR3 DNA. D genes are given only for firm matches. Size values are once, few and many counts, or a class for expanded clones, and some rows have none.

V: TRBV12-3/TRBV12-4
size: many
D: TRBD1
J: TRBJ1-2
CDR3: CASSFGQARSGVF
DNA: TGTGCCAGCAGTTTTGGACAGGCGCGCTCGGGGGTCTTC

V: TRBV7-2
size: NA
D: NA
J: TRBJ2-7
CDR3: CASSLQGGQYF
DNA: TGTGCCAGCAGCTTACAGGGCGGGCAGTACTTC

V: TRBV2
size: NA
D: NA
J: TRBJ2-1
CDR3: CASSEAMGAVQFF
DNA: TGTGCCAGCAGTGAAGCGATGGGGGCAGTGCAGTTCTTC

V: TRBV5-5
size: NA
D: NA
J: TRBJ1-2
CDR3: CASSLAPARTYGYTF
DNA: TGTGCCAGCAGCTTGGCCCCTGCACGAACCTATGGCTACACCTTC

V: TRBV29-1
size: many
D: NA
J: TRBJ2-2
CDR3: CSVVVTTGGELFF
DNA: TGCAGCGTTGTAGTTACCACCGGGGGGGAGCTGTTTTTT

V: TRBV5-5
size: many
D: NA
J: TRBJ2-7
CDR3: CASSFQDSSYEQYF
DNA: TGTGCCAGCAGCTTTCAGGACAGTTCCTACGAGCAGTACTTC

V: TRBV7-9
size: NA
D: NA
J: TRBJ2-2
CDR3: CASSLGTGLAGELFF
DNA: TGTGCCAGCAGCTTAGGTACAGGGTTGGCCGGGGAGCTGTTTTTT

V: TRBV6-1
size: few
D: NA
J: TRBJ1-2
CDR3: CASSTGRPTNYGYTF
DNA: TGTGCCAGCAGTACCGGGCGACCGACTAACTATGGCTACACCTTC

V: TRBV5-6
size: many
D: NA
J: TRBJ1-5
CDR3: CASSSTETGVFNQPQHF
DNA: TGTGCCAGCAGCTCGACTGAGACAGGCGTCTTCAATCAGCCCCAGCATTTT

V: TRBV20-1
size: few
D: TRBD1
J: TRBJ1-2
CDR3: CSASGTGAGYTF
DNA: TGCAGTGCTTCCGGGACAGGGGCTGGCTACACCTTC

V: TRBV6-1
size: few
D: NA
J: TRBJ1-2
CDR3: CASSESPAGPHYGYTF
DNA: TGTGCCAGCAGTGAATCCCCGGCAGGGCCTCACTATGGCTACACCTTC

V: TRBV5-4
size: few
D: TRBD1
J: TRBJ2-3
CDR3: CASAGGVVDTQYF
DNA: TGTGCCAGCGCAGGGGGAGTCGTAGATACGCAGTATTTT

V: TRBV7-4
size: many
D: NA
J: TRBJ2-3
CDR3: CASSIPLGAGTDTQYF
DNA: TGTGCCAGCAGCATTCCTTTGGGGGCTGGCACAGATACGCAGTATTTT

V: TRBV3-1
size: many
D: TRBD2
J: TRBJ2-1
CDR3: CASSQGNLAGYNEQFF
DNA: TGTGCCAGCAGCCAAGGAAATCTAGCGGGATACAATGAGCAGTTCTTC

V: TRBV11-2
size: NA
D: NA
J: TRBJ2-1
CDR3: CASSLDLGAYNEQFF
DNA: TGTGCCAGCAGCTTAGACTTGGGGGCCTACAATGAGCAGTTCTTC

V: TRBV7-2
size: many
D: NA
J: TRBJ1-6
CDR3: CASSSPEDSPLHF
DNA: TGTGCCAGCAGCTCCCCGGAAGATTCACCCCTCCACTTT

V: TRBV5-1
size: many
D: NA
J: TRBJ2-4
CDR3: CASSLDRGIQYF
DNA: TGCGCCAGCAGCTTGGATCGGGGTATTCAGTACTTC

V: TRBV10-3
size: NA
D: TRBD2
J: TRBJ2-6
CDR3: CAIRGAGGFDGTNVLTF
DNA: TGTGCCATCAGGGGGGCGGGAGGGTTCGACGGGACCAACGTCCTGACTTTC

V: TRBV5-1
size: many
D: NA
J: TRBJ2-7
CDR3: CASSRTWTYEQYF
DNA: TGCGCCAGCAGCAGGACCTGGACCTACGAGCAGTACTTC

V: TRBV11-1
size: few
D: NA
J: TRBJ1-5
CDR3: CASSLGFGGSRNSNQPQHF
DNA: TGTGCCAGCAGCTTAGGTTTTGGCGGATCGAGGAATAGCAATCAGCCCCAGCATTTT

V: TRBV11-2
size: many
D: NA
J: TRBJ2-5
CDR3: CASSFSSGVQETQYF
DNA: TGTGCCAGCAGCTTTAGCTCGGGGGTCCAAGAGACCCAGTACTTC

V: TRBV3-1
size: NA
D: NA
J: TRBJ2-6
CDR3: CASSLSSSSGANVLTF
DNA: TGTGCCAGCAGCCTCTCCTCGAGCTCTGGGGCCAACGTCCTGACTTTC

V: TRBV3-1
size: few
D: NA
J: TRBJ2-3
CDR3: CATCPQSGGLPHTDTQYF
DNA: TGTGCCACCTGCCCCCAGTCTGGTGGACTACCCCACACAGATACGCAGTATTTT

V: TRBV29-1
size: many
D: NA
J: TRBJ2-3
CDR3: CSGSQGGDYF
DNA: TGCAGCGGTAGCCAGGGGGGGGATTATTTT

V: TRBV2
size: NA
D: NA
J: TRBJ1-6
CDR3: CASSEGDSPLHF
DNA: TGTGCCAGCAGTGAAGGAGATTCACCCCTCCACTTT

V: TRBV20-1
size: many
D: NA
J: TRBJ1-5
CDR3: CSARAVSKNQPQHF
DNA: TGCAGTGCTAGGGCGGTGTCCAAGAATCAGCCCCAGCATTTT